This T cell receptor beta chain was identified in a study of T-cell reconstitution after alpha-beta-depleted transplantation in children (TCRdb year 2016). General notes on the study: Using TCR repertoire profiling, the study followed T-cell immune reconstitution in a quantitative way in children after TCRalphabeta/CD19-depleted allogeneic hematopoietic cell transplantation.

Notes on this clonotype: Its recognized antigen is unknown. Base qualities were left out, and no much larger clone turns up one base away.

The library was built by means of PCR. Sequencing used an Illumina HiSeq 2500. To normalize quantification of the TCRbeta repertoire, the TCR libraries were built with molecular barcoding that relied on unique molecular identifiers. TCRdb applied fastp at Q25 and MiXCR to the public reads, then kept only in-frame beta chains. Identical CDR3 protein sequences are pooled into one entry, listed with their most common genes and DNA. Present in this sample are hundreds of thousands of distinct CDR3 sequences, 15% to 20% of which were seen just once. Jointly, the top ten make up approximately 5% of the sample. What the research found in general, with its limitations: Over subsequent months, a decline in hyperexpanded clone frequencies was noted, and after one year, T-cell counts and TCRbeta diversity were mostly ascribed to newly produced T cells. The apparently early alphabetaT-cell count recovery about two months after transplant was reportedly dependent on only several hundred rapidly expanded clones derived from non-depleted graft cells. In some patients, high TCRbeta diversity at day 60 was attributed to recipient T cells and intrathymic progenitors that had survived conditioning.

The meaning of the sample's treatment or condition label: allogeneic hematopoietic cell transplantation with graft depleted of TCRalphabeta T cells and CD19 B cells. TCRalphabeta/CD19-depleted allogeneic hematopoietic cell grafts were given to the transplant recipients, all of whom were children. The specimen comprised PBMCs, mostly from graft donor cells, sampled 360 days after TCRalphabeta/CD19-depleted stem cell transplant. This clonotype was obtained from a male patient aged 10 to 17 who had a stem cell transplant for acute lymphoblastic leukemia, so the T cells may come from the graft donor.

CDR3 loop: CASSLGVAGDHSYEQYF. The nucleotides read TGTGCCAGCAGCTTAGGGGTAGCGGGAGATCACTCCTACGAGCAGTACTTC. This receptor chain uses TRBV7-6 and TRBJ2-7; 9 bases in the junction line up with TRBD2. V ends up 1 base short and J 0 bases short, with an unmatched junction base count of 7. Per the germline V gene, SGHVS is the CDR1 and FNYEAQ is the CDR2. The CDR3 spans 17 residues, from the cysteine through the phenylalanine. Of the read, only the CDR3 DNA is kept; its 51 bases are in frame from base 1.